These 20 T cell receptor beta chains share one sample of origin, sequenced in a study of blood T cell repertoires in COVID-19. Clones were sequenced by immunoSEQ multiplex PCR, and TCRdb holds only the in-frame ones, with some missing. The data contain some 250,000 clones, approximately 91% of them seen just once; the ten biggest clones take up approximately 2.4%. The sequencing input was PBMCs or T cells enriched from blood (not recorded which). The receptors stem from a woman between 35 and 50 years old with acute COVID-19.

The chain links TRBV5-6 to TRBJ1-1; tentatively, D is TRBD1 (5 bases). V dropped 2 bases and J dropped 7 bases, with 15 bases sitting between them. The CDR3 has 14 amino acids. Germline V gene sequence: CDR1 SGHDT, CDR2 YYEEEE. CDR3 amino acids: CASSFGGGEDEAFF. CDR3 sequence (DNA): TGTGCCAGCAGCTTTGGAGGAGGGGAGGATGAAGCTTTCTTT.

The rearrangement joins TRBV7-8 to TRBJ1-6; D gene unclear. This CDR3 region has 13 residues. V lost 5 bases to trimming and J lost 7 bases, with 9 bases between them. The germline V gene has CDR1 SGHVS and CDR2 FQNEAQ. CDR3 DNA: TGTGCCAGCAGCCCAAACAGAAATTCACCCCTCCACTTT. As protein: CASSPNRNSPLHF.

This clone was counted a few times. The chain joins TRBV23-1 to TRBJ1-5, with TRBD1 identical over 7 bases. TRBV23-1 is treated as an ORF (open reading frame) with a function not yet certain. The CDR3 totals 16 residues. The ends lost 3 bases at V and 1 base at J; junction bases unmatched: 6. CDR3 nucleotides: TGCGCCAGCAGTCAGGCAGACAGGGTCAGCAATCAGCCCCAGCATTTT. It codes for CASSQADRVSNQPQHF.

This chain uses TRBV5-4 with TRBJ2-5; 9 nucleotides match TRBD1. CDR3 length: 17 amino acids. Germline V gives CDR1 SGHNT, CDR2 YYREEE (reference sequence). V lost 4 bases and J lost 4; bases outside the gene matches: 14. The CDR3 loop is CASSGGRGQGGGETQYF. CDR3 nucleotide sequence: TGTGCCAGCAGCGGAGGGAGGGGACAGGGTGGCGGAGAGACCCAGTACTTC.

This sequence joins TRBV7-6 and TRBJ2-1; the D is unclear. The V end was cut by 1 base, the J end by 0 bases, with 13 bases between. Germline V gene lookup returns CDR1 SGHVS and CDR2 FNYEAQ. CDR3 length: 17 amino acids. The CDR3 nucleotides are TGTGCCAGCAGCTTAGGAGGTCCACGTTCCTCCTACAATGAGCAGTTCTTC. Translation: CASSLGGPRSSYNEQFF.

For the CDR3, the DNA is TGTGCCAGCAGTTACCTAGGGGGTCCCTACGAGCAGTACTTC. Translation: CASSYLGGPYEQYF. This chain joins TRBV28 and TRBJ2-7; D perhaps matches TRBD1 (6 bases). CDR1 MDHEN and CDR2 SYDVKM come from the germline V gene. There are 14 residues in the CDR3. V dropped 4 bases and J dropped 2 bases, with 12 bases sitting between them.

This chain connects TRBV18 to TRBJ2-1, with D unresolved. There are 16 residues in the CDR3. The V end lost 3 bases, the J end lost 4 bases, and 16 bases lay between the germline ends. From germline, CDR1 is KGHSH and CDR2 LQKENI. The CDR3 DNA is TGTGCCAGCTCACCCCCGACGACACAAGTTTACAATGAGCAGTTCTTC. It yields the protein CASSPPTTQVYNEQFF.

The chain has TRBV5-1 and TRBJ2-2, with 13 positions matching TRBD2. Germline V gives CDR1 SGHRS, CDR2 YFSETQ. The V segment lost 5 bases and the J segment 7 bases; nucleotides outside the gene matches: 5. The CDR3 loop spans 15 amino acids. CDR3 loop: CASRLAGGQHGELFF. The CDR3 DNA is TGCGCCAGCAGACTAGCGGGGGGGCAGCACGGGGAGCTGTTTTTT.

V is TRBV5-1 and J is TRBJ2-1; D is perhaps TRBD2 (6 bases). The germline V and J ends were trimmed by 4 bases and 2 bases, with 13 bases remaining between them. This CDR3 spans 15 amino acids. Germline V lookup: CDR1 SGHRS, CDR2 YFSETQ. CDR3 sequence: CASSTMEGAYNEQFF. The CDR3 region has the DNA TGCGCCAGCAGCACCATGGAGGGAGCCTACAATGAGCAGTTCTTC. The entire variable domain, with the rest obtained from reference TRBV5-1 and TRBJ2-1, is as follows: KAGVTQTPRYLIKTRGQQVTLSCSPISGHRSVSWYQQTPGQGLQFLFEYFSETQRNKGNFPGRFSGRQFSNSRSEMNVSTLELGDSALYLCASSTMEGAYNEQFFGPGTRLTVL.

The chain has TRBV7-9 and TRBJ2-1; perhaps TRBD2 as D (6 bases). The CDR3 extends over 15 amino acids. Germline CDR1 and CDR2: SEHNR and FQNEAQ (reference sequence). The V gene lost 5 bases and the J gene lost 3 bases, with 14 bases spanning the gap. The CDR3 is CASSRSGESYNEQFF. CDR3 nucleotide sequence: TGTGCCAGCAGCCGGTCGGGGGAGAGCTACAATGAGCAGTTCTTC.

CDR3 DNA: TGTGCCAGCAACACCCGGGAGGGGCGAGGAGGGCTGTTTTTT. Translating it yields CASNTREGRGGLFF. The chain couples TRBV5-4 to TRBJ2-2; 8 bases fit TRBD2. This CDR3 comprises 14 residues. Per germline, CDR1 SGHNT and CDR2 YYREEE (reference sequence). With V trimmed by 6 bases and J by 13 bases, 14 bases remained unmatched.

This rearrangement joins TRBV5-1 to TRBJ1-1; 7 bases fit TRBD1. V shed 0 bases and J 5 bases; nucleotides not matched to a gene: 4. Germline lookup yields CDR1 SGHRS and CDR2 YFSETQ. The CDR3 runs 14 residues. CDR3 DNA sequence: TGCGCCAGCAGCTTGGAGGGGGCCGGGACTGAAGCTTTCTTT. The encoded protein is CASSLEGAGTEAFF. Based on the CDR3 plus reference TRBV5-1 and TRBJ1-1, the full variable domain is KAGVTQTPRYLIKTRGQQVTLSCSPISGHRSVSWYQQTPGQGLQFLFEYFSETQRNKGNFPGRFSGRQFSNSRSEMNVSTLELGDSALYLCASSLEGAGTEAFFGQGTRLTVV.

The chain uses TRBV19 and TRBJ2-5, with 7 bases aligning to TRBD1. Germline CDR1 reads LNHDA; CDR2 reads SQIVND (reference sequence). There are 15 residues in the CDR3. V gave up 4 bases and J gave up 2 bases; unmatched junction bases: 7. The CDR3 here is CASSTGQVTQETQYF. CDR3 DNA: TGTGCCAGTAGTACAGGACAGGTAACACAAGAGACCCAGTACTTC.

Worth noting for this clone: This sample also contains other DNA sequences that code for the same CDR3. The chain is built from TRBV28 and TRBJ1-2, with a weak D call TRBD1 (5 bases). The CDR3 extends over 11 amino acids. V was trimmed by 11 bases and J by 1 base, leaving 8 bases between them. Germline V lookup: CDR1 MDHEN, CDR2 SYDVKM. Here the CDR3 reads CAAGVNYGYTF. The CDR3 nucleotides are TGTGCCGCGGGGGTTAACTATGGCTACACCTTC.

This clone was recorded many times. The chain combines TRBV27 with TRBJ2-3; 7 bases match TRBD2. CDR3 size: 22 residues. The trim removed 0 bases at V and 1 base at J, leaving 22 bases unmatched. Looked up from germline, CDR1 is MNHEY and CDR2 is SMNVEV (reference sequence). The CDR3 protein is CASSLSQVPGHFGGGGTDTQYF. Here the CDR3 DNA reads TGTGCCAGCAGTTTATCGCAGGTCCCGGGGCATTTCGGCGGGGGAGGCACAGATACGCAGTATTTT.

The chain combines TRBV3-1 (or the pseudogene TRBV3-2) with TRBJ1-2; TRBD1 is a possible D gene (6 bases). Germline-derived CDR1 and CDR2 are LGHDT and YNNKEL (reference sequence). The CDR3 length is 13 residues. Between the trimmed V and J ends, which lost 4 bases and 8 bases, there was a span of 14 bases. The CDR3 DNA sequence: TGTGCCAGCAGCCCGACCCCAGGGGCCGGCTACACCTTC. It encodes CASSPTPGAGYTF.

In DNA form, the CDR3 reads TGTGCCAGCTCACCCCCAGAGGGCCTCCGCTCTGGAAACACCATATATTTT. Translation: CASSPPEGLRSGNTIYF. The rearrangement uses TRBV18 and TRBJ1-3, with D unresolved. CDR1 is KGHSH and CDR2 is LQKENI in the germline V gene. The CDR3 is 17 amino acids. V lost 3 bases and J lost 0, with 15 bases in between.

The gene calls are TRBV29-1 and TRBJ2-6, with 9 bases identical to TRBD1. The CDR3 has 19 residues. The V and J ends lost 1 base and 1 base, in that order; junction bases with no gene match: 11. The germline V gene encodes CDR1 SQVTM and CDR2 ANQGSEA. This CDR3 is CSVEVSLGQGYSGANVLTF. The CDR3 nucleotides are TGCAGCGTTGAAGTAAGCCTGGGACAGGGATATTCTGGGGCCAACGTCCTGACTTTC. The full variable domain, completed using reference TRBV29-1 and TRBJ2-6, is SAVISQKPSRDICQRGTSLTIQCQVDSQVTMMFWYRQQPGQSLTLIATANQGSEATYESGFVIDKFPISRPNLTFSTLTVSNMSPEDSSIYLCSVEVSLGQGYSGANVLTFGAGSRLTVL.

The chain employs TRBV29-1 and TRBJ1-2; a weak D match, TRBD1 (5 bases). CDR1 is SQVTM, CDR2 ANQGSEA, per germline. This CDR3 spans 14 amino acids. Between the trimmed V and J ends, which lost 3 bases and 7 bases, there was a span of 18 bases. The CDR3 DNA follows: TGCAGCGTTGATGGGAGGGCGGGACCGGCTGGCTACACCTTC. The encoded protein is CSVDGRAGPAGYTF.

The gene calls are TRBV19 and TRBJ1-2; tentative D call: TRBD1 (6 bases). The V end was cut by 3 bases, the J end by 3 bases, with 11 bases between. The V gene's germline CDR1 is LNHDA and CDR2 SQIVND (reference sequence). This CDR3 has 14 amino acids. CDR3 in amino acids: CASSIWGLDYGYTF. CDR3 bases: TGTGCCAGTAGTATCTGGGGGCTAGACTATGGCTACACCTTC.